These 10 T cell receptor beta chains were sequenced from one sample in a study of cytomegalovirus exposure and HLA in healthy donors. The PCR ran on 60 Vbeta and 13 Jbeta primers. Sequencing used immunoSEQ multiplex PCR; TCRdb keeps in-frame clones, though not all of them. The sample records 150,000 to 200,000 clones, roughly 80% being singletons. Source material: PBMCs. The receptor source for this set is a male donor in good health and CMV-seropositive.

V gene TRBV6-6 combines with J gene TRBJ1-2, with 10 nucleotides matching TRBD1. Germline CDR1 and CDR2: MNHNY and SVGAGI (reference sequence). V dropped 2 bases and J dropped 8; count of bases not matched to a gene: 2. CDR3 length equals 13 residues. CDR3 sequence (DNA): TGTGCCAGCAGTTACGGGACAGGGGAAGGCTACACCTTC. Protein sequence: CASSYGTGEGYTF.

Here the CDR3 DNA reads TGTGCCATCAGTGTAGGGACAGGGACCTCCTACGAGCAGTACTTC. This codes for CAISVGTGTSYEQYF. The chain combines TRBV10-3 with TRBJ2-7, with TRBD1 identical over 9 bases. CDR1 and CDR2 (germline): ENHRY, SYGVKD. This CDR3 region has 15 residues. Trimming took 4 bases from V and 0 from J; bases not matched to a gene: 4.

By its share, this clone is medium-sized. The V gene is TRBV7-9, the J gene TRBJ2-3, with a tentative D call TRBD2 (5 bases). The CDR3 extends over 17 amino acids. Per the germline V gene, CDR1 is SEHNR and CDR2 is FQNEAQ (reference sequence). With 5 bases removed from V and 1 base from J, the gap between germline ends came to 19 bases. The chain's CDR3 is CASSQGPWAEGTDTQYF. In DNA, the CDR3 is TGTGCCAGCAGCCAAGGGCCTTGGGCGGAGGGCACAGATACGCAGTATTTT.

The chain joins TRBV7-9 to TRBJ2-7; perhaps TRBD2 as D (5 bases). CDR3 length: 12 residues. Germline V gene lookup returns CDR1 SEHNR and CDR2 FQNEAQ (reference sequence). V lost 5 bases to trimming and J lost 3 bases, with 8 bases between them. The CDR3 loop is CASSPSGYEQYF. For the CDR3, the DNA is TGTGCCAGCAGCCCGAGCGGCTACGAGCAGTACTTC. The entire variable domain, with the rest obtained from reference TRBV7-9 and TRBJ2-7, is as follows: DTGVSQNPRHKITKRGQNVTFRCDPISEHNRLYWYRQTLGQGPEFLTYFQNEAQLEKSRLLSDRFSAERPKGSFSTLEIQRTEQGDSAMYLCASSPSGYEQYFGPGTRLTVT.

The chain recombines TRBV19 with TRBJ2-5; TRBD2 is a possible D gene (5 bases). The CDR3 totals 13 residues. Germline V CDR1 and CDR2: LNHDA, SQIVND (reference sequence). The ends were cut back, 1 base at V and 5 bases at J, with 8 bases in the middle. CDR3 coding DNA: TGTGCCAGTAGTATAGGGTCGGGGGAGACCCAGTACTTC. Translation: CASSIGSGETQYF.

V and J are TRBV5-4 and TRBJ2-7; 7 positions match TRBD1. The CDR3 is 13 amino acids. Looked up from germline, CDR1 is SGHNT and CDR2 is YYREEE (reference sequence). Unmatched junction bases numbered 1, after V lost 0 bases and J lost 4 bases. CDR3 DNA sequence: TGTGCCAGCAGCTTGGAGGGGGCTTACGAGCAGTACTTC. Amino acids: CASSLEGAYEQYF.

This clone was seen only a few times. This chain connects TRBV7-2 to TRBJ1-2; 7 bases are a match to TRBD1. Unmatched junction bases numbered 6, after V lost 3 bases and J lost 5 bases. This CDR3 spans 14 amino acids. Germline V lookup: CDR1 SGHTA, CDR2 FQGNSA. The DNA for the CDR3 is TGTGCCAGCAGCTTCCGGGACAGAAATTATGGCTACACCTTC. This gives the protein CASSFRDRNYGYTF.

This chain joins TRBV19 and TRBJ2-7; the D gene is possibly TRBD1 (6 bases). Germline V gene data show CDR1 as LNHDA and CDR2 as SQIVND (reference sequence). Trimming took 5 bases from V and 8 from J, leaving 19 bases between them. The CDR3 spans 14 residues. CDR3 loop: CASSELPQGTKQYF. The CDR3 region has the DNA TGTGCCAGTAGTGAGCTCCCACAGGGAACCAAGCAGTACTTC.

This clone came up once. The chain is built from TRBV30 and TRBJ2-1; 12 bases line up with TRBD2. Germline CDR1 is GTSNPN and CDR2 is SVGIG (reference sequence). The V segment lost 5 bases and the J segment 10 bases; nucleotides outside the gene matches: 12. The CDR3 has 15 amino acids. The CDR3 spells CAWGLSRLAGGEQFF. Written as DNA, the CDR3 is TGTGCCTGGGGGCTCTCTAGGCTAGCGGGGGGGGAGCAGTTCTTC.

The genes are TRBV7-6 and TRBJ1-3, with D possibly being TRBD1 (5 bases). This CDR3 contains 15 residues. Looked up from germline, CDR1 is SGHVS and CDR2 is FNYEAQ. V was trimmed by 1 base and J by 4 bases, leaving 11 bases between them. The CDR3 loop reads CASSLGAGYGNTIYF. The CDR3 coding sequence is TGTGCCAGCAGCTTAGGAGCAGGGTACGGAAACACCATATATTTT.